The next 25 T cell receptor beta chains were all read from a single sample in a study of T cell repertoires in cytomegalovirus infection. These TCRs' antigens remain unknown. TCRdb called the reads again in MiXCR, with one record for every CDR3 protein. The sample comprises approximately 910,000 distinct CDR3 sequences, approximately 33% of which are singletons, and around an eighth rests with the top ten. The source material was cultured CD8+ T cells from PBMCs, sampled from culture after CMV antigen stimulation. Receptor source: a human donor in good health (CMV status not recorded). Some clones in this sample may be carry-over from other donors' samples.

This chain uses TRBV27 with TRBJ1-1; 8 bases are a match to TRBD1. CDR3 size: 15 residues. Losses at the gene ends were 8 bases for V and 0 bases for J; bases not matched to a gene: 8. CDR1 MNHEY and CDR2 SMNVEV come from the germline V gene (reference sequence). This CDR3 reads CASARPTGVNTEAFF. DNA of the CDR3: TGTGCCAGCGCCCGACCGACAGGGGTGAACACTGAAGCTTTCTTT.

J is TRBJ2-1 and V is TRBV7-9; D tentatively fits TRBD1 or TRBD2 (5 bases each). This CDR3 comprises 16 residues. V was cut by 4 bases and J by 4 bases, with 17 bases left in between. Germline CDR1 and CDR2: SEHNR and FQNEAQ (reference sequence). This CDR3 is CASSSPGTAIYNEQFF. DNA of the CDR3: TGTGCCAGCAGCTCTCCCGGGACCGCCATTTACAATGAGCAGTTCTTC.

The rearrangement uses TRBV12-3 or TRBV12-4 and TRBJ2-3, with 8 bases lining up with TRBD1. The CDR3 spans 16 residues. The J segment lost 3 bases and the V segment lost 7 bases, leaving 12 bases of the junction unmatched. CDR3 nucleotide sequence: TGTGCCAGCACCAATGACAGGGGCGAGGGTACAGATACGCAGTATTTT. Encoded protein: CASTNDRGEGTDTQYF.

V and J are TRBV7-3 and TRBJ1-1; D not resolved. Per germline, CDR1 SGHTA and CDR2 FQGTGA. CDR3 size: 12 residues. The V end lost 2 bases, the J end lost 5 bases, and 6 bases lay between the germline ends. The chain's CDR3 is CASSLDETEAFF. The CDR3 DNA reads as TGTGCCAGCAGCTTAGATGAGACTGAAGCTTTCTTT.

This chain connects TRBV6-1 to TRBJ1-3; maybe TRBD1 (5 bases). This CDR3 has 19 amino acids. Trimming shortened V by 2 bases and J by 0 bases, and 20 bases separated the two germline ends. CDR1 is MNHNS and CDR2 is SASEGT in the germline V gene. Here the CDR3 reads CASSEMGTLYFSSGNTIYF. Here the CDR3 DNA reads TGTGCCAGCAGTGAAATGGGGACCCTCTACTTTAGCTCTGGAAACACCATATATTTT.

The V gene is TRBV6-5, the J gene TRBJ1-4, with D maybe TRBD1 (5 bases). The CDR3 has 15 residues. Germline CDR1 and CDR2: MNHEY and SVGAGI. V lost 4 bases, J lost 8 bases, and 17 bases lay in between. CDR3 sequence (DNA): TGTGCCAGCAGTTGGCTGAAGGGGCTAAACGAAAAACTGTTTTTT. Residues: CASSWLKGLNEKLFF.

This clonotype was recorded once. The chain uses TRBV12-3 or TRBV12-4 and TRBJ1-6; 8 bases map to TRBD1. Trimming at V came to 0 bases and at J to 4 bases, leaving 5 bases not matched to a gene. CDR3 length equals 17 residues. CDR3 sequence reads: CASSLAPGTGYNSPLHF. CDR3 nucleotide sequence: TGTGCCAGCAGTTTAGCCCCCGGGACAGGTTATAATTCACCCCTCCACTTT.

This chain joins TRBV5-6 and TRBJ1-5; D is unresolved. Germline CDR1 and CDR2: SGHDT and YYEEEE. The CDR3 consists of 15 residues. Trimming cost V 2 bases and J 3 bases, with 12 bases left between them. CDR3 bases: TGTGCCAGCAGCTTCGGGGTCGGATTCAATCAGCCCCAGCATTTT. It specifies CASSFGVGFNQPQHF.

With regard to this clonotype: The CDR3 carries no conserved terminal phenylalanine or tryptophan, so it likely arises from a read error. For the CDR3, the DNA is TGTGCCAGCAGTTTTGAGGGGAGGACAGATACGCAGTATATT. Amino acids: CASSFEGRTDTQYI. The rearrangement joins TRBV27 to TRBJ2-3; the D gene is possibly TRBD2 (6 bases). Germline-derived CDR1 and CDR2 are MNHEY and SMNVEV (reference sequence). V lost 3 bases and J lost 3, with 10 bases in between. This CDR3 comprises 14 residues.

This clonotype was recorded at least ten times. This chain joins TRBV7-2 and TRBJ2-1, with D maybe TRBD1 (6 bases). Per the germline V gene, CDR1 is SGHTA and CDR2 is FQGNSA. Between the trimmed V and J ends, which lost 5 bases and 1 base, there was a span of 12 bases. This CDR3 contains 15 residues. CDR3 sequence reads: CASSLHRESYNEQFF. CDR3 nucleotides: TGTGCCAGCAGCCTCCACAGGGAATCCTACAATGAGCAGTTCTTC.

This clonotype has just a few counts. This chain uses TRBV7-9 with TRBJ2-2, with D possibly called TRBD1 or TRBD2 (6 bases each). CDR3 length: 17 amino acids. The V gene's germline CDR1 is SEHNR and CDR2 FQNEAQ (reference sequence). With 7 bases removed from V and 3 bases from J, the gap between germline ends came to 21 bases. This chain's CDR3 is CASILVPGARDTGELFF. For the CDR3, the DNA is TGTGCCAGCATACTCGTACCGGGGGCGAGAGACACCGGGGAGCTGTTTTTT.

This clonotype was seen more than once but under ten times. The chain couples TRBV7-9 to TRBJ2-7, with no clear D. Trimming took 5 bases from V and 0 from J, leaving 17 bases between them. Germline-derived CDR1 and CDR2 are SEHNR and FQNEAQ (reference sequence). The CDR3 loop spans 16 amino acids. In nucleotides, the CDR3 is TGTGCCAGCAGCACTCAGAATGGCAGGTCCTCCTACGAGCAGTACTTC. Translation: CASSTQNGRSSYEQYF.

The chain combines TRBV7-9 with TRBJ2-7, with 8 bases that match TRBD1. The CDR3 spans 17 residues. Germline-derived CDR1 and CDR2 are SEHNR and FQNEAQ (reference sequence). With V trimmed by 6 bases and J by 5 bases, 18 bases remained unmatched. The DNA for the CDR3 is TGTGCCAGCAGTCCCCCCAGGACAGGGCCCTTGGACGACGAGCAGTACTTC. It yields the protein CASSPPRTGPLDDEQYF.

This clonotype came up many times. The J gene is TRBJ2-6, the V gene TRBV7-2, with D uncertain. This CDR3 contains 14 residues. Trimming shortened V by 2 bases and J by 5 bases, and 7 bases separated the two germline ends. The V gene's germline CDR1 is SGHTA and CDR2 FQGNSA. Here the CDR3 reads CASSLKARANVLTF. CDR3 DNA: TGTGCCAGCAGCTTAAAGGCCCGGGCCAACGTCCTGACTTTC. Combining the CDR3 with reference TRBV7-2 and TRBJ2-6 gives the whole variable domain GAGVSQSPSNKVTEKGKDVELRCDPISGHTALYWYRQSLGQGLEFLIYFQGNSAPDKSGLPSDRFSAERTGGSVSTLTIQRTQQEDSAVYLCASSLKARANVLTFGAGSRLTVL.

The J gene is TRBJ2-5, the V gene TRBV11-2; a possible D gene is TRBD2 (7 bases). V was cut by 7 bases and J by 1 base, with 16 bases left in between. CDR3 size: 15 residues. Germline lookup yields CDR1 SGHAT and CDR2 FQNNGV. The CDR3 loop is CASTVRAGAQETQYF. The CDR3 DNA is TGTGCCAGCACCGTTAGGGCGGGGGCCCAAGAGACCCAGTACTTC.

The CDR3 here is CASSQAGLSVNSPLHF. DNA for the CDR3: TGCGCCAGCAGCCAAGCGGGGTTGTCGGTGAATTCACCCCTCCACTTT. The chain couples TRBV4-1 to TRBJ1-6; D unclear. Germline values: CDR1 MGHRA, CDR2 YSYEKL. V was shortened by 1 base and J by 7 bases, with 14 bases between the two germline ends. This CDR3 is 16 amino acids long.

The chain has TRBV20-1 and TRBJ2-7; 13 bases are shared with TRBD2. The V segment lost 5 bases and the J segment 3 bases; nucleotides outside the gene matches: 4. This CDR3 spans 14 amino acids. Germline lookup yields CDR1 DFQATT and CDR2 SNEGSKA (reference sequence). The CDR3 is CSASTSGGHYEQYF. The CDR3 DNA sequence: TGCAGTGCTTCGACTAGCGGGGGGCACTACGAGCAGTACTTC.

The chain has TRBV2 and TRBJ2-2, with 9 bases aligning to TRBD1. Germline V gene lookup returns CDR1 SNHLY and CDR2 FYNNEI. Trimming removed 5 bases from V and 7 bases from J; junction bases left unmatched: 5. The CDR3 runs 14 residues. CDR3 sequence (DNA): TGTGCCAGCAGTACCGGGACAGGGAACGGGGAGCTGTTTTTT. Protein product: CASSTGTGNGELFF. The entire variable domain, with the rest obtained from reference TRBV2 and TRBJ2-2, is as follows: EPEVTQTPSHQVTQMGQEVILRCVPISNHLYFYWYRQILGQKVEFLVSFYNNEISEKSEIFDDQFSVERPDGSNFTLKIRSTKLEDSAMYFCASSTGTGNGELFFGEGSRLTVL.

The chain carries TRBV15 and TRBJ2-3; D may be TRBD2 (7 bases). Trimming removed 2 bases from V and 4 bases from J, with 16 bases in between. CDR3 length: 16 residues. CDR1 is LNHNV, CDR2 YYDKDF, per germline (reference sequence). The CDR3 loop reads CATSRLSEGGSDTQYF. CDR3 in DNA: TGTGCCACCAGCAGACTCTCGGAGGGGGGGTCAGATACGCAGTATTTT.

The CDR3, as DNA: TGCAGCGTTGAAAAGGGGGCGGTTGGCTACACCTTC. Its translation is CSVEKGAVGYTF. The rearrangement uses TRBV29-1 and TRBJ1-2; 7 bases line up with TRBD1. This CDR3 is 12 amino acids long. V lost 2 bases to trimming and J lost 7 bases; unmatched junction nucleotides: 4. Germline V CDR1 and CDR2: SQVTM, ANQGSEA.

Only one count was recorded for this clonotype. This sequence joins TRBV20-1 and TRBJ1-2; D call uncertain. Trimming removed 1 base at V and 5 bases at J, with 8 bases between. CDR3 length: 12 amino acids. Germline V gene data show CDR1 as DFQATT and CDR2 as SNEGSKA (reference sequence). The CDR3 coding sequence is TGCAGTGCTAGAGTCTTCCCTTATGGCTACACCTTC. This gives the protein CSARVFPYGYTF.

The chain links TRBV10-3 to TRBJ2-5, with D unresolved. The V and J ends lost 2 bases and 3 bases respectively, with 7 bases between them. Germline values: CDR1 ENHRY, CDR2 SYGVKD. This CDR3 contains 13 residues. CDR3 residues: CAISEARKETQYF. The CDR3 DNA follows: TGTGCCATCAGTGAGGCTCGCAAAGAGACCCAGTACTTC.

This clonotype was seen a handful of times. The chain combines TRBV25-1 with TRBJ2-1, with 8 bases aligning to TRBD2. This CDR3 contains 12 residues. V dropped 7 bases and J dropped 9; count of bases not matched to a gene: 5. CDR1 is MGHDK, CDR2 SYGVNS, per germline. The CDR3 is CASTPGGGEQFF. The DNA of the CDR3 is TGTGCCAGCACTCCCGGGGGGGGTGAGCAGTTCTTC.

The chain employs TRBV7-2 and TRBJ1-2, with 8 bases matching TRBD1. CDR1 is SGHTA and CDR2 is FQGNSA in the germline V gene. V lost 4 bases to trimming and J lost 6 bases; unmatched junction nucleotides: 7. This CDR3 has 14 amino acids. CDR3 sequence: CASSYPDRADGYTF. Here the CDR3 DNA reads TGTGCCAGCAGCTATCCGGACAGGGCGGATGGCTACACCTTC.

This clonotype was seen more than once but under ten times. The chain combines TRBV7-9 with TRBJ1-6; maybe TRBD1 (5 bases). Germline assignment: CDR1 SEHNR and CDR2 FQNEAQ (reference sequence). The CDR3 has 14 residues. Trimming removed 6 bases from V and 0 bases from J, with 6 bases in between. This CDR3 is CASRDTSYNSPLHF. Written as DNA, the CDR3 is TGTGCCAGCAGGGACACCTCCTATAATTCACCCCTCCACTTT. Combining the CDR3 with reference TRBV7-9 and TRBJ1-6 gives the whole variable domain DTGVSQNPRHKITKRGQNVTFRCDPISEHNRLYWYRQTLGQGPEFLTYFQNEAQLEKSRLLSDRFSAERPKGSFSTLEIQRTEQGDSAMYLCASRDTSYNSPLHFGNGTRLTVT.